This T cell receptor beta chain was recovered during a study of radiotherapy plus CTLA-4 blockade in lung cancer. About the research overall: Objective responses emerged in 15% to 20% of patients, and 25% to 40% attained disease control. Findings and caveats of the study: Expansion in blood of tumor-derived TCR clones was seen after radiotherapy plus ipilimumab.

With 4 bases clipped from V and 2 bases from J, the junction kept 8 bases outside the gene matches. Germline V gene data show CDR1 as SNHLY and CDR2 as FYNNEI. The CDR3 contains 16 residues. TCRdb keeps only in-frame clones here, not all; method: immunoSEQ multiplex PCR. The profile shows tens of thousands of clones, approximately 79% of them singletons. This clone was counted a few times. What it binds is not known. This receptor was identified in a human donor with non-small cell lung cancer whose response to radiotherapy plus ipilimumab could not be evaluated. Some clones in this sample may be carry-over from other donors' samples. The chain is built from TRBV2 and TRBJ2-1; 7 bases fit TRBD2. The sequencing used peripheral blood, collected from a patient treated with radiotherapy plus ipilimumab. The CDR3 DNA reads TGTGCCAGCAGTGCTAGCGGCGGAGGGGCCTACAATGAGCAGTTCTTC. It translates to CASSASGGGAYNEQFF.